This T cell receptor beta chain was sequenced in a study of T cell responses to AZD1222 COVID-19 vaccine. Looked up from germline, CDR1 is SGHNT and CDR2 is YENEEA. This CDR3 has 13 amino acids. Between the trimmed V and J ends, which lost 3 bases and 6 bases, there was a span of 12 bases. Broader study findings: Regions left unmutated in variants are reportedly the target of nearly half of spike-specific TCRs. Spike-specific TCR breadth and depth went up after people got two AZD1222 doses.

Of note for this clone: Its antigen is unidentified.

Some clones are missing from TCRdb's copy, which holds only in-frame ones; the method was immunoSEQ multiplex PCR. Of about 110,000 clones in the sample, about 87% were seen once. The source of this sequence is an adult who received the AZD1222 COVID-19 vaccine. Sample: peripheral blood, taken 28 days after the second AZD1222 dose. The chain combines TRBV11-3 with TRBJ2-7; D possibly corresponds to TRBD2 (5 bases). The CDR3 protein is CASSFGTRSEQYF. In nucleotides, the CDR3 is TGTGCCAGCAGCTTCGGAACTAGAAGCGAGCAGTACTTC. The full variable domain, rest sourced from reference TRBV11-3 and TRBJ2-7, is EAGVVQSPRYKIIEKKQPVAFWCNPISGHNTLYWYLQNLGQGPELLIRYENEEAVDDSQLPKDRFSAERLKGVDSTLKIQPAELGDSAVYLCASSFGTRSEQYFGPGTRLTVT.